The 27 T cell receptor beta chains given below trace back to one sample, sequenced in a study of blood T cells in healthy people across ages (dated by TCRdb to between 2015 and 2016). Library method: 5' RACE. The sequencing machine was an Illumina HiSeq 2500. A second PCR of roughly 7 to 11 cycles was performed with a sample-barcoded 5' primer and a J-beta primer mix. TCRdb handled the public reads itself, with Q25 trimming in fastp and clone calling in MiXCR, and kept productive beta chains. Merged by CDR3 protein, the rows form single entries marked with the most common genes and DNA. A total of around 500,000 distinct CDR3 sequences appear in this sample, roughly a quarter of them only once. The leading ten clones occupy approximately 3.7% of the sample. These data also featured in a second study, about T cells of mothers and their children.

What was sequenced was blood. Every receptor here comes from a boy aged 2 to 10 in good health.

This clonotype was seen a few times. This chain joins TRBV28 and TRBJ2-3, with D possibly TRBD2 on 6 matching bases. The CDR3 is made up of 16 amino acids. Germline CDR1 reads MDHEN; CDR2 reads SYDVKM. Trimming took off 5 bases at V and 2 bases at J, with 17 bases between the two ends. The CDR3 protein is CASSLSGVGDTDTQYF. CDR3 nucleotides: TGTGCCAGCAGTCTATCGGGGGTCGGGGACACAGATACGCAGTATTTT.

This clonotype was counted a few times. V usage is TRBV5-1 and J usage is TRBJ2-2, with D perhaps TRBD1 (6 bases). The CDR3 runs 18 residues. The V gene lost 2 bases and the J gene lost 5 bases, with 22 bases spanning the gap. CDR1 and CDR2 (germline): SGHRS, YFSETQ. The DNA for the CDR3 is TGCGCCAGCAGCTTCCTCAGGGGCGCGCGGAATTCTACCGGGGAGCTGTTTTTT. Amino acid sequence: CASSFLRGARNSTGELFF.

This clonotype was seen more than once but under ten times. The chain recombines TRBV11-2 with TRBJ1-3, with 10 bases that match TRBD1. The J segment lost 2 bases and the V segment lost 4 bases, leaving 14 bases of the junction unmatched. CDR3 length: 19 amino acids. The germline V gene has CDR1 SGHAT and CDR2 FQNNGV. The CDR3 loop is CASSSIRTGGRGPGNTIYF. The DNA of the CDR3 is TGTGCCAGCAGCTCCATCCGGACAGGGGGTCGTGGCCCTGGAAACACCATATATTTT.

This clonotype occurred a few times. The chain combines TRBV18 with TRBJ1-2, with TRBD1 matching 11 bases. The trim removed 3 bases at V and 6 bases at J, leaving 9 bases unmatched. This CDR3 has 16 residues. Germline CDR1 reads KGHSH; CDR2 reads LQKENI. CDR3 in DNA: TGTGCCAGCTCACCTCCGGGACAGGGGGATCAACATGGCTACACCTTC. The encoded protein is CASSPPGQGDQHGYTF.

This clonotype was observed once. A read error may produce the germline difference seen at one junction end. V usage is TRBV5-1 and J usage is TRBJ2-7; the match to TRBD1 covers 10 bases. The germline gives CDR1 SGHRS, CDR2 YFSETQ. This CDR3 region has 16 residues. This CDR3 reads CAGSASTGTGAYEQYF. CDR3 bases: TGCGCCGGCAGCGCCTCAACCGGGACAGGGGCCTACGAGCAGTACTTC.

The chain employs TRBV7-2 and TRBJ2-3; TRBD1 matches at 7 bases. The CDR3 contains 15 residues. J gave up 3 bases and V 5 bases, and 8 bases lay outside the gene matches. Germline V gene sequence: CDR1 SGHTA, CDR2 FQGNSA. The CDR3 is CASSLQGPWTDTQYF. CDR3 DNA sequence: TGTGCCAGCAGCCTACAGGGGCCATGGACAGATACGCAGTATTTT.

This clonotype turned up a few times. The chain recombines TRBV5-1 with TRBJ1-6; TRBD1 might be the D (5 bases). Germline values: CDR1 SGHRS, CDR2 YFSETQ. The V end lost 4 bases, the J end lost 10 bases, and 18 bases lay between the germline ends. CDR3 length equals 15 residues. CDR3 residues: CASSRSGARESPLHF. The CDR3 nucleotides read TGCGCCAGCAGCCGGTCCGGGGCCAGGGAATCACCCCTCCACTTT.

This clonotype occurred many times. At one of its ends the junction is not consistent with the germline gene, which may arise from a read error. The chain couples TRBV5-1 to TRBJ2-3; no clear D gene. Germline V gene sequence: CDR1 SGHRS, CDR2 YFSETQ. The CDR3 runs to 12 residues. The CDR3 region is CASSESTDTQYF. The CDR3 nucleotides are TGTGCCAGCAGCGAAAGCACAGATACGCAGTATTTT. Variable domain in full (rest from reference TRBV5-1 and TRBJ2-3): KAGVTQTPRYLIKTRGQQVTLSCSPISGHRSVSWYQQTPGQGLQFLFEYFSETQRNKGNFPGRFSGRQFSNSRSEMNVSTLELGDSALYLCASSESTDTQYFGPGTRLTVL.

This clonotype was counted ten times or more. CDR3: CASSFYEQYF. The CDR3 DNA reads TGTGCCAGCAGCTTCTACGAGCAGTACTTC. V and J are TRBV7-4 and TRBJ2-5; no firm D call. TRBJ2-7 matches the DNA end more closely, so the J call is doubtful. Germline V gene lookup returns CDR1 SGHVT and CDR2 SQSDAQ. The CDR3 has 10 residues.

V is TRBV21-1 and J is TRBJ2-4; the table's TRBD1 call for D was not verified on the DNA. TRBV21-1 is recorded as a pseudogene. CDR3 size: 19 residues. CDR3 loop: CASSKPGGQGASSENIQYF. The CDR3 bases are TGTGCCAGCAGCAAACCCGGGGGACAGGGGGCTTCCTCGGAGAACATTCAGTACTTC.

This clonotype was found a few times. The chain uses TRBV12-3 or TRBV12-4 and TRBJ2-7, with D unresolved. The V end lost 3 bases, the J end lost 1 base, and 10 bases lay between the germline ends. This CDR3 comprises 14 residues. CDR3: CASSFEQPSYEQYF. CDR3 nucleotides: TGTGCCAGCAGTTTCGAACAGCCATCCTACGAGCAGTACTTC.

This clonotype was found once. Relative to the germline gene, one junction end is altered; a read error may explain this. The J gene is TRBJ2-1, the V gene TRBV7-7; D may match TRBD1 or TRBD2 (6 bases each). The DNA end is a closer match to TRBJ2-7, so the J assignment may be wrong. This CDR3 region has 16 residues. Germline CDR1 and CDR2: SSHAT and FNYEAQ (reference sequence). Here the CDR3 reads CASSLEASGVGGEQYF. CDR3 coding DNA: TGTGCTAGCAGCTTAGAAGCCAGCGGAGTAGGGGGGGAGCAGTACTTC.

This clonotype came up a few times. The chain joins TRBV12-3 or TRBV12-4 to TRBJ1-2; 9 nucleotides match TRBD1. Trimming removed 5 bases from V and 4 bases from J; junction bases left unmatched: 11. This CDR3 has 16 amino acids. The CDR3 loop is CASSRRTGGRGYGYTF. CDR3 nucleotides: TGTGCCAGCAGTCGACGTACAGGGGGCAGGGGCTATGGCTACACCTTC.

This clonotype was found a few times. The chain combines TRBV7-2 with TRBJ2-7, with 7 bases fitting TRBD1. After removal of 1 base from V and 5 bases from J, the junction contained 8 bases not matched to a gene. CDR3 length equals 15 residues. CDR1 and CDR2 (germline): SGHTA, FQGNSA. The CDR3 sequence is CASSLEFRGFDEQYF. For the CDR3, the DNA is TGTGCCAGCAGCTTAGAGTTCAGGGGGTTCGACGAGCAGTACTTC.

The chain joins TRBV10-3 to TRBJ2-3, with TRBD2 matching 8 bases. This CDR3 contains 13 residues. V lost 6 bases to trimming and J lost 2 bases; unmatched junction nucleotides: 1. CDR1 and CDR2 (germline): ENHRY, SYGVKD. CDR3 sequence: CAISGGATDTQYF. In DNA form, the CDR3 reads TGTGCCATCAGCGGGGGGGCCACAGATACGCAGTATTTT.

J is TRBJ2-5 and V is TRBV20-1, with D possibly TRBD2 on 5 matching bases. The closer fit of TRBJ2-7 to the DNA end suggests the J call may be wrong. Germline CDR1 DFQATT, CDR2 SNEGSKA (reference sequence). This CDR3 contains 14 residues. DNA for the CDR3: TGCAGTGCTAGAGATCTCGGGGATGCCTACGAGCAGTACTTC. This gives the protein CSARDLGDAYEQYF.

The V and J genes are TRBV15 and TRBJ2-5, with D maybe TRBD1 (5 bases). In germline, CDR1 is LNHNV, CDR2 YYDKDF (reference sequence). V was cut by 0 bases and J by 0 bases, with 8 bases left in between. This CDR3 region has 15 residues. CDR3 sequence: CATSRDTGNQETQYF. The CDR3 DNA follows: TGTGCCACCAGCAGAGATACAGGAAACCAAGAGACCCAGTACTTC.

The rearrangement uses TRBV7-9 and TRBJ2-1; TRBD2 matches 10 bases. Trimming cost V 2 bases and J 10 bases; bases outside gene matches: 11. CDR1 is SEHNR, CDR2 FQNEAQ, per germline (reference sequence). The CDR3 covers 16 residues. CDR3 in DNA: TGTGCCAGCAGCTTAAGAGGGACTAGCGCGTTGATGGAGCAGTTCTTC. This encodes CASSLRGTSALMEQFF.

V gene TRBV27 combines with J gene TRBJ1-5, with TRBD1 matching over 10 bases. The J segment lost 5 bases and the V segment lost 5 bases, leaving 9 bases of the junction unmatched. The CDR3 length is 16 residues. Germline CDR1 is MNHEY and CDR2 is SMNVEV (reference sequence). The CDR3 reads CASSPWTGGTDQPQHF. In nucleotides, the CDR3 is TGTGCCAGCAGTCCGTGGACAGGGGGAACGGATCAGCCCCAGCATTTT.

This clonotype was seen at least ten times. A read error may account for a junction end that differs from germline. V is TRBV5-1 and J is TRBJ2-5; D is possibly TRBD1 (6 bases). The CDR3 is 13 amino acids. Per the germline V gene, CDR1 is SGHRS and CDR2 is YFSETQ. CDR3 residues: CASSLQGGETQYF. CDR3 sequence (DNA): TGTGCCAGCAGCTTACAGGGTGGAGAGACCCAGTACTTC.

The CDR3 loop reads CSAKSQGNYGYTF. CDR3 sequence (DNA): TGCAGCGCTAAATCTCAGGGAAACTATGGCTACACCTTC. The rearrangement links TRBV29-1 to TRBJ1-2; D is perhaps TRBD1 (5 bases). Germline CDR1 reads SQVTM; CDR2 reads ANQGSEA. This CDR3 comprises 13 residues. Trimming took off 7 bases at V and 2 bases at J, with 14 bases between the two ends.

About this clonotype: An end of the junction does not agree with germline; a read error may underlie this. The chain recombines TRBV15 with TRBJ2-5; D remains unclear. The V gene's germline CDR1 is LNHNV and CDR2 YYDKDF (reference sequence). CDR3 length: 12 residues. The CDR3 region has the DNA TGTGCCACCAGCAGAGGGGCAGGAGCCCTGTTCTTC. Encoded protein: CATSRGAGALFF.

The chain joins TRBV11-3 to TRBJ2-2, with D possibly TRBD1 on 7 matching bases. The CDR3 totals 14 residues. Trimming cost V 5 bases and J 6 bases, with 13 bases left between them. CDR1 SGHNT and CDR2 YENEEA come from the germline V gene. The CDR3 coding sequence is TGTGCCAGCAGCCCCACAGGGGACTCCGGGGAGCTGTTTTTT. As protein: CASSPTGDSGELFF.

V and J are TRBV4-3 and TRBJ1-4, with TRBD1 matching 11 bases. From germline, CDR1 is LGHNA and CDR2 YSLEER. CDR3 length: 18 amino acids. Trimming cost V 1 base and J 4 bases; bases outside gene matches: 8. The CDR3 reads CASSQGWTGGIGNEKLFF. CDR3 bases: TGCGCCAGCAGCCAAGGTTGGACAGGGGGCATTGGTAATGAAAAACTGTTTTTT.

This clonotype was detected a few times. The CDR3 loop is CASSMRGSQPQHF. CDR3 nucleotides: TGTGCCAGTAGTATGAGGGGTAGTCAGCCCCAGCATTTT. The chain uses TRBV19 and TRBJ1-5; weak D call: TRBD1 (5 bases). Germline-derived CDR1 and CDR2 are LNHDA and SQIVND (reference sequence). This CDR3 has 13 amino acids. Trimming removed 3 bases at V and 6 bases at J, with 9 bases between.

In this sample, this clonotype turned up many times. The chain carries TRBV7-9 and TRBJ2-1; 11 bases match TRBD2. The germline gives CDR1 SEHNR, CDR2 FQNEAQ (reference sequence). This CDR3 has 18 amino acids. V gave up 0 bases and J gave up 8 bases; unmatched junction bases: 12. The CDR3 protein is CASSLATLTSGVWDEQFF. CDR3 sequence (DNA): TGTGCCAGCAGCTTAGCTACCTTGACTAGCGGGGTTTGGGATGAGCAGTTCTTC.

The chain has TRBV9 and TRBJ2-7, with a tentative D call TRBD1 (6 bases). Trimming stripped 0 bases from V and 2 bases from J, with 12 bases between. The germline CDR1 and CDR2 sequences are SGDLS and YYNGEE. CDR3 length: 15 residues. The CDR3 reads CASSVAQGSPYEQYF. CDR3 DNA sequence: TGTGCCAGCAGCGTAGCTCAGGGGTCTCCCTACGAGCAGTACTTC.